Listed below are T cell receptor beta chains from one sample, sequenced in a study of cytomegalovirus exposure and HLA in healthy donors. Here immunoSEQ multiplex PCR was the method, and the copy in TCRdb shows in-frame clones only, minus some. The table includes about 140,000 clones, about 80% detected once. The sample consisted of PBMCs. Receptor source: a man in his forties in good health and CMV-seropositive. CDR3s leave out the opening cysteine and the closing phenylalanine or tryptophan. Each record gives: V gene, CDR3 length, J gene, CDR3 protein.

v_gene: TRBV30; len: 12; j_gene: TRBJ2-5; CDR3aa: AWGTGGARETQY
v_gene: TRBV29-1; len: 11; j_gene: TRBJ2-7; CDR3aa: SVGASGAYEQY
v_gene: TRBV5-1; len: 11; j_gene: TRBJ2-1; CDR3aa: ASSTDSYNEQF
v_gene: TRBV10-3; len: 11; j_gene: TRBJ2-7; CDR3aa: ATSGVRTIGQY
v_gene: TRBV28; len: 12; j_gene: TRBJ1-1; CDR3aa: ASSFDRGYTEAF
v_gene: TRBV28; len: 16; j_gene: TRBJ1-4; CDR3aa: ASSLGGRVVATNEKLF
v_gene: TRBV6-5; len: 13; j_gene: TRBJ1-6; CDR3aa: ASSYKQGVASPLH
v_gene: TRBV28; len: 14; j_gene: TRBJ2-7; CDR3aa: ASSPFGDSQTYEQY
v_gene: TRBV19; len: 12; j_gene: TRBJ2-3; CDR3aa: ASGGLANTDTQY
v_gene: TRBV5-1; len: 12; j_gene: TRBJ2-7; CDR3aa: ASSSGQGGYEQY
v_gene: TRBV5-1; len: 12; j_gene: TRBJ1-2; CDR3aa: ASSLETPNYGYT
v_gene: TRBV19; len: 11; j_gene: TRBJ2-7; CDR3aa: ASSRDRGHEQY
v_gene: TRBV5-1; len: 14; j_gene: TRBJ2-1; CDR3aa: ASSVEGTAGWNEQF
v_gene: TRBV12-5; len: 14; j_gene: TRBJ1-5; CDR3aa: ASGQGQRVSNQPQH
v_gene: TRBV19; len: 11; j_gene: TRBJ1-2; CDR3aa: ASSMMTGVGYT
v_gene: TRBV6-1; len: 11; j_gene: TRBJ1-1; CDR3aa: ASSEGPPFEAF
v_gene: TRBV19; len: 14; j_gene: TRBJ2-7; CDR3aa: ASSMSQGVPSYEQY
v_gene: TRBV6-5; len: 14; j_gene: TRBJ2-5; CDR3aa: ASSYGAGGFSGEQY
v_gene: TRBV9; len: 14; j_gene: TRBJ1-6; CDR3aa: ASSVGGGYYNSPLH
v_gene: TRBV10-2; len: 12; j_gene: TRBJ1-3; CDR3aa: ASSEQGLLNTIY
v_gene: TRBV6-1; len: 12; j_gene: TRBJ2-1; CDR3aa: ASRLAGGLYEQF
v_gene: TRBV11-2; len: 12; j_gene: TRBJ2-3; CDR3aa: ASSFRGGTDTQY
v_gene: TRBV19; len: 12; j_gene: TRBJ2-3; CDR3aa: ASSISGSTDTQY
v_gene: TRBV6-5; len: 12; j_gene: TRBJ1-5; CDR3aa: ASRRLQGSQPQH